The rows below give T cell receptor beta chains drawn from one sample of a study of blood T cells in healthy people across ages. TCRdb itself ran the 5' RACE reads through MiXCR, one entry per CDR3 protein. The sample shows hundreds of thousands of distinct CDR3 sequences, 25% to 30% of them seen only once. The sequenced material came from blood. These receptors were obtained from a woman in her sixties or seventies in good health. Each CDR3 is given with its conserved first and last residue. A D gene is named only where the DNA matches it firmly.

cdr3_aa d_call j_call v_call
CASSPRTGKMETQYF TRBD1 TRBJ2-5 TRBV5-1
CASSSQGTGLGEQFF TRBD1 . TRBV7-3
CASSKSSSSNQPQHF . TRBJ1-5 TRBV28
CSARPGQNYNSPLHF TRBD1 TRBJ1-6 TRBV20-1
CASSIQPSGANVPTF . TRBJ2-6 TRBV7-2
CASRREGTEAKTQYF . TRBJ2-5 TRBV3-1
CSASYSTQETQYF . TRBJ2-5 TRBV20-1
CASSDTEILGNTEAFF . TRBJ1-1 TRBV5-6
CASGRSGVLNEQYF TRBD2 TRBJ2-7 TRBV5-1
CASSSAGERYSPLHF . TRBJ1-6 TRBV9
CSARASQRDAYEQYF TRBD2 TRBJ2-7 TRBV20-1
CSGGQRETQYF TRBD1 TRBJ2-5 TRBV29-1
CASSGAGLAGLETQYF TRBD2 TRBJ2-5 TRBV5-5
CASSAEAGGVNEQFF TRBD2 TRBJ2-1 TRBV9
CSAQQGRTYEQYF . TRBJ2-7 TRBV20-1
CASSWDGGEKLFF . TRBJ1-4 TRBV7-8
CASSSRLYEQYF . TRBJ2-7 TRBV5-6
CSVGFYEQFF . TRBJ2-1 TRBV29-1
CASSLDSGGYGYTF TRBD1 TRBJ1-2 TRBV5-1
CASSPIRTEQFF . TRBJ2-1 TRBV28
CASSATSGLGNEQFF TRBD2 . TRBV7-2
CASSQGVGRGNEQYF TRBD1 TRBJ2-7 TRBV4-3
CASSLGEGRSYEQYF . . TRBV7-6
CASSFMGYQPQHF . TRBJ1-5 TRBV7-2
CASNSGQGKSNQPQHF . TRBJ1-5 TRBV28
CSARQDAPNNEQFF . TRBJ2-1 TRBV29-1
CASRPTGTGNRSPLHF TRBD1 TRBJ1-6 TRBV6-2/TRBV6-3
CSAPTGARRSSEAFF TRBD1 TRBJ1-1 TRBV20-1
CASSIQTGPYEQYF . TRBJ2-7 TRBV12-3/TRBV12-4
CASSLAGGALADTQYF TRBD2 TRBJ2-3 TRBV7-3
CSAGDRGDEKLFF TRBD1 TRBJ1-4 TRBV29-1
CASSATSGPETQYF TRBD2 TRBJ2-5 TRBV5-1
CASSLAGVGHGYTF . TRBJ1-2 TRBV5-1
CASSPGTSGGPHYNEQFF TRBD2 TRBJ2-1 TRBV7-2
CASSLGARARSNEQFF . TRBJ2-1 TRBV11-2
CASSYSAGGPDTGELFF TRBD2 TRBJ2-2 TRBV6-2/TRBV6-3